These 9 T cell receptor beta chains share one sample of origin, sequenced in a study of shared clonotypes between healthy human individuals. Sequenced by immunoSEQ multiplex PCR; TCRdb stores in-frame clones only, minus some. In the table there are approximately 2,000,000 clones, 85% to 95% of which are singletons. Sequences were obtained from naive CD4+ T cells from PBMCs. Stated subset: CD45RA+ positively selected. Source of these receptors: a man younger than 35 in good health. Some clones in this sample may be carry-over from other donors' samples.

The chain joins TRBV6-5 to TRBJ2-7; D remains ambiguous. CDR3 length equals 13 residues. Germline CDR1 MNHEY, CDR2 SVGAGI. For the CDR3, the DNA is TGTTCCCCCCGCGGAGCAGAACTTTACGAGCAGTACTTC. Amino acids: CSPRGAELYEQYF.

With respect to this clone: Other DNA sequences in the sample encode the same CDR3. The V gene is TRBV6-5, the J gene TRBJ2-2; D gene unclear. V lost 2 bases and J lost 0, with 7 bases in between. CDR1 MNHEY and CDR2 SVGAGI come from the germline V gene. The CDR3 has 15 residues. In DNA form, the CDR3 reads TGTGCCAGCAGTTACCGAGGAGCGAACACCGGGGAGCTGTTTTTT. This encodes CASSYRGANTGELFF.

The rearrangement uses TRBV27 and TRBJ2-3; D ambiguous. The germline V gene encodes CDR1 MNHEY and CDR2 SMNVEV (reference sequence). The CDR3 has 15 amino acids. V dropped 6 bases and J dropped 1 base, with 14 bases sitting between them. The CDR3 DNA follows: TGTGCCAGCAGCCCAAGGGCATATCGCACAGATACGCAGTATTTT. Translated, it gives CASSPRAYRTDTQYF.

In DNA, the CDR3 is TGTGCCAGCAGTTTTGCGACTAGCGGGAGACGGCTGGGCACCGGGGAGCTGTTTTTT. It codes for CASSFATSGRRLGTGELFF. The chain uses TRBV27 and TRBJ2-2; 12 bases are a match to TRBD2. This CDR3 has 19 residues. Germline V gene data show CDR1 as MNHEY and CDR2 as SMNVEV (reference sequence). Trimming removed 3 bases from V and 4 bases from J; junction bases left unmatched: 12.

The chain recombines TRBV4-1 with TRBJ2-7; TRBD2 matches at 8 bases. Unmatched junction bases numbered 9, after V lost 1 base and J lost 1 base. CDR1 is MGHRA, CDR2 YSYEKL, per germline. The CDR3 totals 17 residues. CDR3 bases: TGCGCCAGCAGCCAAGTCCCCCGGGAGGGGGAGTCCTACGAGCAGTACTTC. Translated, it gives CASSQVPREGESYEQYF.

The rearrangement joins TRBV7-9 to TRBJ1-2, with 7 bases aligning to TRBD1. CDR1 SEHNR and CDR2 FQNEAQ come from the germline V gene (reference sequence). This CDR3 comprises 15 residues. The J segment lost 4 bases and the V segment lost 3 bases, leaving 8 bases of the junction unmatched. The CDR3 protein is CASSFTGAQGYGYTF. CDR3 in DNA: TGTGCCAGCAGCTTTACAGGGGCTCAGGGCTATGGCTACACCTTC.

Concerning this clone: The identical CDR3 is also encoded by other nucleotide sequences in the sample. The chain has TRBV10-3 and TRBJ2-2; the D is unclear. Trimming removed 2 bases from V and 6 bases from J, with 4 bases in between. This CDR3 is 12 amino acids long. Germline loops: CDR1 ENHRY, CDR2 SYGVKD. The CDR3 nucleotides read TGTGCCATCAGTGAGGTGGCCGGGGAGCTGTTTTTT. Protein sequence: CAISEVAGELFF.

The V and J genes are TRBV2 and TRBJ2-3, with TRBD2 as a possible D gene (5 bases). V was clipped by 8 bases and J by 7 bases, with 10 bases between them. The CDR3 totals 11 residues. Per the germline V gene, CDR1 is SNHLY and CDR2 is FYNNEI. As DNA, the CDR3 is TGTGCCAGCTTACTGACTAATACGCAGTATTTT. Protein product: CASLLTNTQYF.

The genes are TRBV11-2 and TRBJ2-7, with D tentatively TRBD1 or TRBD2 (6 bases each). Germline assignment: CDR1 SGHAT and CDR2 FQNNGV. The CDR3 length is 14 residues. The germline V and J ends were trimmed by 10 bases and 3 bases, with 19 bases remaining between them. The CDR3 DNA follows: TGTGCCACCCGTTTCGGGGGCCGCGACTACGAGCAGTACTTC. Translating gives CATRFGGRDYEQYF.